This T cell receptor (beta chain) was observed in a study of CD8 T cells in ankylosing spondylitis (dated by TCRdb to 2016 to 2017). Notes on the research overall: The study profiled T cell receptor beta repertoires in healthy donors and ankylosing spondylitis patients to find disease-linked TCR variants. In total, the full study cohort was made up of 110 or so healthy donors and 20 to 25 ankylosing spondylitis patients. Peripheral blood was sampled, and synovial fluid was additionally collected from ankylosing spondylitis patients.

Summary of the overall study and its limitations: The disease-linked clones were reported to be significantly enriched in matched synovial fluid samples from ankylosing spondylitis patients. Blood from ankylosing spondylitis patients appeared to be characterized by a TCR beta motif composed of about eight highly homologous amino acid variants. Some motif variants were previously reported in synovial fluid and blood of reactive arthritis patients, suggesting common disease-initiation mechanisms. In peripheral blood, the disease-linked clones were found at relatively low frequencies and had a CD8+ phenotype.

TCRdb names Illumina HiSeq 2500 as the instrument used. TCR beta libraries were prepared by quantitative 5'-RACE with molecular barcodes. Per the source publication's procedure: Disease-linked TCR variants were identified with a new computational method built on a probabilistic model of VDJ rearrangement. TCRdb cleaned the public reads at Q25 with fastp, built clones with MiXCR and kept in-frame beta chains. Duplicate CDR3 protein sequences are folded into a single record with the most common DNA and genes. These V and J calls derive from TCRdb rather than the authors' analysis. The table for this sample lists a few hundred thousand distinct CDR3 sequences; roughly 11% of them were counted only once. Around 8.4% of the sample comes from the top ten. Details on this clonotype: The antigen this receptor binds is unknown. A much bigger clone sits one base away, suggesting this may be a read error.

Measured from the cysteine to the phenylalanine, the CDR3 is 18 residues long. Only CDR3 DNA remains: 54 bases, in frame from the first base. CDR1 and CDR2 are read off the germline V gene as MNHEY and SVGEGT. The chain is assembled from TRBV6-2 or TRBV6-3 and TRBJ2-7; the central 14 bases match TRBD2. Source material: blood, either unsorted or a sorted T cell fraction (not recorded which). This TCR was recovered from a female donor with ankylosing spondylitis or in good health (not recorded which). The bases read TGTGCCGGCAGTTTACCGGGACTAGCGGGGGTTAGCTCCTACGAGCAGTACTTC. This is translated as CAGSLPGLAGVSSYEQYF.